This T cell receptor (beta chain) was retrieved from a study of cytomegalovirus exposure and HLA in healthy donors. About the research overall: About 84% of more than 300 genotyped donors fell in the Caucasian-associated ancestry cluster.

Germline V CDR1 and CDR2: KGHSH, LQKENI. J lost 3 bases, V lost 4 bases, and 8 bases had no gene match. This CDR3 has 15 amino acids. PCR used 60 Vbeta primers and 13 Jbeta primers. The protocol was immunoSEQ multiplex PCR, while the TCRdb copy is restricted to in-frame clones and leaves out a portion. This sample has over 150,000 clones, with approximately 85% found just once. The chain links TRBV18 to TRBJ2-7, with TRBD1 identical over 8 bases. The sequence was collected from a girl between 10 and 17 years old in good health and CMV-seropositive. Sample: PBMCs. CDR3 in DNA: TGTGCCAGCTCACTTGGACAGGGACTTCACTACGAGCAGTACTTC. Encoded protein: CASSLGQGLHYEQYF.